A single sample is the source of the 27 T cell receptor beta chains below, sequenced in a study of blood T cell repertoires in COVID-19. Assay used: immunoSEQ multiplex PCR; TCRdb lists only in-frame clones, some missing. The sample has 300,000 to 400,000 clones, about nine tenths seen once. The specimen was PBMCs or T cells enriched from blood (not recorded which). These receptors all come from a man in his 60s who had recovered from COVID-19.

This clone appeared once. This chain links TRBV4-1 with TRBJ1-1, with unresolved D. Germline assignment: CDR1 MGHRA and CDR2 YSYEKL. Deletions cut 0 bases from V and 8 bases from J, with 19 bases between. The CDR3 has 16 residues. CDR3 DNA: TGCGCCAGCAGCCAAGAGAAAGAGACAACAAAAAGAGAAGCTTTCTTT. It codes for CASSQEKETTKREAFF.

The chain recombines TRBV7-6 with TRBJ2-1; 13 nucleotides line up with TRBD2. In germline, CDR1 is SGHVS, CDR2 FNYEAQ. The CDR3 runs to 14 residues. V dropped 5 bases and J dropped 8; count of bases not matched to a gene: 3. The CDR3 region is CASSRTSGGDEQFF. The CDR3 bases are TGTGCCAGCAGCCGGACTAGCGGGGGTGATGAGCAGTTCTTC.

This chain connects TRBV27 to TRBJ2-2; 9 nucleotides line up with TRBD1. CDR3 length: 15 amino acids. Germline lookup yields CDR1 MNHEY and CDR2 SMNVEV (reference sequence). V shed 6 bases and J 5 bases; nucleotides not matched to a gene: 7. The CDR3 DNA reads TGTGCCAGCAGCAGGGACAGGGAAATAACCGGGGAGCTGTTTTTT. It translates to CASSRDREITGELFF.

The J gene is TRBJ1-1, the V gene TRBV10-3; 7 bases match TRBD1. V lost 6 bases and J lost 6; bases outside the gene matches: 7. The CDR3 sequence is 13 residues long. CDR1 ENHRY and CDR2 SYGVKD come from the germline V gene. DNA of the CDR3: TGTGCCATCAGGACAGGGTCTTCGGCTGAAGCTTTCTTT. It codes for CAIRTGSSAEAFF.

The chain links TRBV27 to TRBJ1-5; D gene uncertain. V dropped 1 base and J dropped 5 bases, with 6 bases sitting between them. This CDR3 spans 13 amino acids. Germline values: CDR1 MNHEY, CDR2 SMNVEV (reference sequence). The CDR3 spells CASSLLLDQPQHF. CDR3 bases: TGTGCCAGCAGTTTATTACTGGATCAGCCCCAGCATTTT.

V gene TRBV7-9 combines with J gene TRBJ1-5, with 7 bases identical to TRBD1. Germline-derived CDR1 and CDR2 are SEHNR and FQNEAQ (reference sequence). The junction had 8 bases not matched to a gene; V was cut back by 5 bases and J by 7 bases. The CDR3 extends over 14 amino acids. CDR3 coding DNA: TGTGCCAGCAGCAAGGGACAGATGGGGCAGCCCCAGCATTTT. This translates into CASSKGQMGQPQHF.

The V call is TRBV24-1, the J call TRBJ2-1; 8 positions agree with TRBD2. The CDR3 loop spans 17 amino acids. CDR1 and CDR2 from the germline V gene are KGHDR and SFDVKD. Trimming took 4 bases from V and 3 from J; bases not matched to a gene: 10. CDR3 sequence reads: CATSDSGRAGLYNEQFF. In nucleotides, the CDR3 is TGTGCCACCAGTGACTCCGGGAGGGCGGGTCTCTACAATGAGCAGTTCTTC.

V usage is TRBV19 and J usage is TRBJ1-5; no firm D call. Germline assignment: CDR1 LNHDA and CDR2 SQIVND (reference sequence). The CDR3 is 15 residues long. V was shortened by 3 bases and J by 3 bases, with 12 bases between the two germline ends. The CDR3 region has the DNA TGTGCCAGTAGTATTGCGGGCCCGCCCAATCAGCCCCAGCATTTT. Its protein product is CASSIAGPPNQPQHF.

V usage is TRBV20-1 and J usage is TRBJ1-3, with D perhaps TRBD1 (6 bases). The CDR3 is 16 amino acids. Trimming removed 3 bases at V and 0 bases at J, with 15 bases between. The germline V gene has CDR1 DFQATT and CDR2 SNEGSKA (reference sequence). The CDR3 coding sequence is TGCAGTGCTAGTCCAACAGGGAGTTACTCTGGAAACACCATATATTTT. The encoded protein is CSASPTGSYSGNTIYF.

This chain joins TRBV23-1 and TRBJ2-1; TRBD2 agrees at 9 bases. TRBV23-1 is labeled an ORF, and its function is uncertain. V was clipped by 2 bases and J by 4 bases; unmatched bases: 18. The CDR3 is 20 amino acids. The CDR3 loop is CASSQRPLGGSGSWYNEQFF. Here the CDR3 DNA reads TGCGCCAGCAGTCAACGACCCCTAGGGGGTAGCGGGAGCTGGTACAATGAGCAGTTCTTC.

As DNA, the CDR3 is TGTGCCAGCAGCTTTACACAGGCAACCGGGGAGCTGTTTTTT. It encodes CASSFTQATGELFF. V gene TRBV5-4 combines with J gene TRBJ2-2, with D possibly matching TRBD1 (5 bases). Per the germline V gene, CDR1 is SGHNT and CDR2 is YYREEE (reference sequence). Trimming shortened V by 2 bases and J by 5 bases, and 10 bases separated the two germline ends. The CDR3 runs to 14 residues. Full variable domain (rest looked up from reference TRBV5-4 and TRBJ2-2): ETGVTQSPTHLIKTRGQQVTLRCSSQSGHNTVSWYQQALGQGPQFIFQYYREEENGRGNFPPRFSGLQFPNYSSELNVNALELDDSALYLCASSFTQATGELFFGEGSRLTVL.

The chain links TRBV29-1 to TRBJ2-5; D remains unclear. V shed 2 bases and J shed 4 bases, with 2 bases lying between them. CDR1 and CDR2 (germline): SQVTM, ANQGSEA. This CDR3 region has 10 residues. The CDR3 region is CSVERETQYF. CDR3 nucleotide sequence: TGCAGCGTTGAACGAGAGACCCAGTACTTC. The full variable domain, in which reference TRBV29-1 and TRBJ2-5 provide the parts outside the CDR3, is SAVISQKPSRDICQRGTSLTIQCQVDSQVTMMFWYRQQPGQSLTLIATANQGSEATYESGFVIDKFPISRPNLTFSTLTVSNMSPEDSSIYLCSVERETQYFGPGTRLLVL.

For the CDR3, the DNA is TGTGCCAGCAGTAGTTCCGGGACAGGGGTCGGCTACACCTTC. It specifies CASSSSGTGVGYTF. V and J are TRBV7-2 and TRBJ1-2; 10 bases fit TRBD1. V gave up 6 bases and J gave up 8 bases; unmatched junction bases: 9. This CDR3 is built from 14 residues. CDR1 and CDR2 from the germline V gene are SGHTA and FQGNSA.

This clone occurred once. The V and J genes are TRBV5-6 and TRBJ2-1; D call uncertain. Germline V CDR1 and CDR2: SGHDT, YYEEEE. V lost 4 bases and J 10 bases, leaving 9 bases between the germline ends. The CDR3 is made up of 11 amino acids. CDR3 coding DNA: TGTGCCAGCAGCGCGTATCTCGAGCAGTTCTTC. Protein product: CASSAYLEQFF. The whole variable domain, filled in from reference TRBV5-6 and TRBJ2-1, reads DAGVTQSPTHLIKTRGQQVTLRCSPKSGHDTVSWYQQALGQGPQFIFQYYEEEERQRGNFPDRFSGHQFPNYSSELNVNALLLGDSALYLCASSAYLEQFFGPGTRLTVL.

This chain joins TRBV18 and TRBJ2-7; 7 nucleotides line up with TRBD2. The CDR3 is 15 residues long. Germline CDR1 KGHSH, CDR2 LQKENI. After removal of 3 bases from V and 0 bases from J, the junction contained 5 bases not matched to a gene. Here the CDR3 reads CASSPGRDYSYEQYF. The CDR3 nucleotides are TGTGCCAGCTCACCGGGCCGGGACTACTCCTACGAGCAGTACTTC. Full variable domain (missing parts from reference TRBV18 and TRBJ2-7): NAGVMQNPRHLVRRRGQEARLRCSPMKGHSHVYWYRQLPEEGLKFMVYLQKENIIDESGMPKERFSAEFPKEGPSILRIQQVVRGDSAAYFCASSPGRDYSYEQYFGPGTRLTVT.

This sequence joins TRBV27 and TRBJ1-2, with D unclear. CDR1 and CDR2 (germline): MNHEY, SMNVEV (reference sequence). The CDR3 runs 13 residues. V lost 6 bases and J lost 1, with 9 bases in between. The CDR3 DNA is TGTGCCAGCAGGGCTGGGAGTAACTATGGCTACACCTTC. This gives the protein CASRAGSNYGYTF.

The chain joins TRBV29-1 to TRBJ2-1; 11 nucleotides agree with TRBD2. Germline CDR1 reads SQVTM; CDR2 reads ANQGSEA. CDR3 size: 14 residues. V shed 1 base and J 9 bases; nucleotides not matched to a gene: 5. In nucleotides, the CDR3 is TGCAGCGTTGAAGCACTAGCGGGAGCGGTTGAGCAGTTCTTC. This translates into CSVEALAGAVEQFF.

V is TRBV7-2 and J is TRBJ2-1; 8 bases line up with TRBD1. The CDR3 loop spans 17 amino acids. Germline V gene lookup returns CDR1 SGHTA and CDR2 FQGNSA. J gave up 4 bases and V 5 bases, and 13 bases lay outside the gene matches. The CDR3 DNA sequence: TGTGCCAGCAGCCCAGCGGTCGGACAGGGACGGTACAATGAGCAGTTCTTC. Its protein is CASSPAVGQGRYNEQFF.

The chain is built from TRBV14 and TRBJ2-7; 10 nucleotides agree with TRBD2. The junction had 2 bases not matched to a gene; V was cut back by 6 bases and J by 0 bases. The CDR3 runs 14 residues. CDR1 and CDR2 from the germline V gene are SGHDN and FVKESK. Written as DNA, the CDR3 is TGTGCCAGCAGGCTAGCGGGGGCCTCCTACGAGCAGTACTTC. Encoded protein: CASRLAGASYEQYF.

This rearrangement joins TRBV4-2 to TRBJ1-4; the match to TRBD1 covers 8 bases. J was trimmed by 3 bases and V by 4 bases; bases with no gene match: 7. CDR1 and CDR2 from the germline V gene are LGHNA and YNFKEQ. The CDR3 has 16 amino acids. The CDR3 sequence is CASSLGQGGANEKLFF. The CDR3 DNA is TGTGCCAGCAGCCTTGGACAGGGTGGAGCTAATGAAAAACTGTTTTTT.

J is TRBJ1-1 and V is TRBV30; D remains unclear. CDR1 is GTSNPN, CDR2 SVGIG, per germline (reference sequence). The CDR3 totals 13 residues. V was pared by 0 bases and J by 0 bases, with 5 bases between. Written as DNA, the CDR3 is TGTGCCTGGAGTGTACTGCTGAACACTGAAGCTTTCTTT. Translating gives CAWSVLLNTEAFF.

The chain carries TRBV14 and TRBJ1-2; tentative D call: TRBD1 (5 bases). CDR1 and CDR2 from the germline V gene are SGHDN and FVKESK. This CDR3 contains 15 residues. Between the trimmed V and J ends, which lost 5 bases and 1 base, there was a span of 14 bases. DNA for the CDR3: TGTGCCAGCAGCGCACAGGTCGTCGGTAACTATGGCTACACCTTC. Amino acids: CASSAQVVGNYGYTF.

The chain carries TRBV7-9 and TRBJ1-2; TRBD1 matches 10 bases. The CDR3 contains 14 residues. Germline V gives CDR1 SEHNR, CDR2 FQNEAQ (reference sequence). After removal of 5 bases from V and 4 bases from J, the junction contained 4 bases not matched to a gene. Here the CDR3 DNA reads TGTGCCAGCAGCGGAGGACAGGGGGGCTATGGCTACACCTTC. Its protein is CASSGGQGGYGYTF.

This clone was observed a handful of times. This chain uses TRBV6-6 with TRBJ1-1, with D tentatively TRBD1 (5 bases). The CDR3 contains 13 residues. The germline V gene encodes CDR1 MNHNY and CDR2 SVGAGI (reference sequence). Trimming left V 2 bases short and J 8 bases short, with 12 bases between. The CDR3 here is CASSYGAGGEAFF. CDR3 in DNA: TGTGCCAGCAGTTACGGGGCAGGCGGCGAAGCTTTCTTT.

The V and J genes are TRBV11-2 and TRBJ2-7; a weak D match, TRBD1 (6 bases). Germline CDR1 SGHAT, CDR2 FQNNGV. The CDR3 runs 14 residues. Trimming removed 4 bases at V and 5 bases at J, with 15 bases between. CDR3 coding DNA: TGTGCCAGCAGCTCCAGGGGTTTAATCGACGAGCAGTACTTC. It yields the protein CASSSRGLIDEQYF.

Only one count was recorded for this clone. The chain uses TRBV5-6 and TRBJ2-7; 8 nucleotides agree with TRBD2. The CDR3 is 14 amino acids. V shed 0 bases and J 5 bases; nucleotides not matched to a gene: 4. Germline V lookup: CDR1 SGHDT, CDR2 YYEEEE. CDR3 sequence: CASSLGLAIDEQYF. The CDR3 DNA sequence: TGTGCCAGCAGCTTGGGACTAGCGATCGACGAGCAGTACTTC.

The gene calls are TRBV11-2 and TRBJ2-3; TRBD1 matches 8 bases. After removal of 3 bases from V and 4 bases from J, the junction contained 0 bases not matched to a gene. Germline-derived CDR1 and CDR2 are SGHAT and FQNNGV. This CDR3 is 13 amino acids long. For the CDR3, the DNA is TGTGCCAGCAGCTTCAGGGGGCCAGATACGCAGTATTTT. It specifies CASSFRGPDTQYF.